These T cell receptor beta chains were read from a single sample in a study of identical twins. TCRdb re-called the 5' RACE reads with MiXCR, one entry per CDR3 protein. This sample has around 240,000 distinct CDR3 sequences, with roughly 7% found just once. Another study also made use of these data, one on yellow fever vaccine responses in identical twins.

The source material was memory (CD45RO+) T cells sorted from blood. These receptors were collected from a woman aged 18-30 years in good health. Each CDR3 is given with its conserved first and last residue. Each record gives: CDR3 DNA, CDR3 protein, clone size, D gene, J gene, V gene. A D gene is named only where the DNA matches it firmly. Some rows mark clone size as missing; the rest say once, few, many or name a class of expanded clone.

CDR3nt: TGTGCCAGCAGCCAAGGGGGTGGAGGGCCTGGAAACACCATATATTTT
CDR3aa: CASSQGGGGPGNTIYF
abundance: -
d_gene: -
j_gene: TRBJ1-3
v_gene: TRBV3-1

CDR3nt: TGCGCCAGCAGCTCGGCCGCGGGGGGGCCGTACCAAGAGACCCAGTACTTC
CDR3aa: CASSSAAGGPYQETQYF
abundance: few
d_gene: TRBD2
j_gene: TRBJ2-5
v_gene: TRBV5-1

CDR3nt: TGTGCCAGCTCCCCCGGAGGGGGCACAGATACGCAGTATTTT
CDR3aa: CASSPGGGTDTQYF
abundance: many
d_gene: -
j_gene: TRBJ2-3
v_gene: TRBV11-2

CDR3nt: TGCAGCGGGGGGCAGGGGGCGAACGGGGAGCTGTTTTTT
CDR3aa: CSGGQGANGELFF
abundance: -
d_gene: TRBD1
j_gene: TRBJ2-2
v_gene: TRBV29-1

CDR3nt: TGTGCCAGCAGCCTGAATGGGGGGGGAGGTTCACCCCTCCACTTT
CDR3aa: CASSLNGGGGSPLHF
abundance: -
d_gene: -
j_gene: TRBJ1-6
v_gene: TRBV7-6

CDR3nt: TGCAGTGCGCGTCCTTTCTTAGGTGTCGCGAACACCGGGGAGCTGTTTTTT
CDR3aa: CSARPFLGVANTGELFF
abundance: many
d_gene: -
j_gene: TRBJ2-2
v_gene: TRBV20-1

CDR3nt: TGTGCCAGCAGATCAGGACAAGCCCTGAACACTGAAGCTTTCTTT
CDR3aa: CASRSGQALNTEAFF
abundance: few
d_gene: -
j_gene: TRBJ1-1
v_gene: TRBV12-3/TRBV12-4

CDR3nt: TGTGCCAGCAGCTCGGGGACTAGCGGGAGTATCGTTGAGCAGTTCTTC
CDR3aa: CASSSGTSGSIVEQFF
abundance: few
d_gene: TRBD2
j_gene: TRBJ2-1
v_gene: TRBV7-8

CDR3nt: TGTGCCAGCAGTTCCCTACTGGGTACGCAGTATTTT
CDR3aa: CASSSLLGTQYF
abundance: many
d_gene: -
j_gene: TRBJ2-3
v_gene: TRBV6-5

CDR3nt: TGTGCCAGCAGTTACCAAGCCACTAATCAGCCCCAGCATTTT
CDR3aa: CASSYQATNQPQHF
abundance: many
d_gene: -
j_gene: TRBJ1-5
v_gene: TRBV6-5

CDR3nt: TGCAGTGGTTCTCGGGGGAGTGGGTACGAGCAGTACTTC
CDR3aa: CSGSRGSGYEQYF
abundance: -
d_gene: -
j_gene: TRBJ2-7
v_gene: TRBV20-1

CDR3nt: TGTGCCAGCAGCAACAGCGGGGCCTCCTACAATGAGCAGTTCTTC
CDR3aa: CASSNSGASYNEQFF
abundance: many
d_gene: TRBD2
j_gene: TRBJ2-1
v_gene: TRBV12-3/TRBV12-4

CDR3nt: TGTGCCAGCAGCAGCGGGGGTGGGAATGAGCAGTTCTTC
CDR3aa: CASSSGGGNEQFF
abundance: few
d_gene: TRBD2
j_gene: TRBJ2-1
v_gene: TRBV11-3